These 26 T cell receptor beta chains originate from one sample sequenced in a study of cytomegalovirus exposure and HLA in healthy donors. Some clones are missing from TCRdb's copy, which holds only in-frame ones; the method was immunoSEQ multiplex PCR. The data show about 130,000 clones, with approximately 92% seen just once and roughly 9.2% held by the top ten. Specimen: PBMCs. The source of these receptors is a woman aged 18-29 years in good health and CMV-seropositive.

The rearrangement joins TRBV29-1 to TRBJ1-1; D is undetermined. Germline loops: CDR1 SQVTM, CDR2 ANQGSEA. The CDR3 length is 11 residues. Trimming left V 5 bases short and J 6 bases short, with 10 bases between. The CDR3 region has the DNA TGCAGCGTTTACTTATCGCCTGAAGCTTTCTTT. The encoded protein is CSVYLSPEAFF. Full variable domain (missing parts from reference TRBV29-1 and TRBJ1-1): SAVISQKPSRDICQRGTSLTIQCQVDSQVTMMFWYRQQPGQSLTLIATANQGSEATYESGFVIDKFPISRPNLTFSTLTVSNMSPEDSSIYLCSVYLSPEAFFGQGTRLTVV.

The chain recombines TRBV29-1 with TRBJ1-1; weak D call: TRBD1 (6 bases). Trimming pared 8 bases from V and 4 bases from J, leaving 17 bases between. Germline V gene data show CDR1 as SQVTM and CDR2 as ANQGSEA. This CDR3 is 13 amino acids long. CDR3 nucleotide sequence: TGCAGCACGCGACAGGCGTTAAGCACTGAAGCTTTCTTT. This gives the protein CSTRQALSTEAFF.

The chain uses TRBV15 and TRBJ2-1; no definite D call. The CDR3 covers 14 residues. Deletions cut 2 bases from V and 7 bases from J, with 12 bases between. The germline CDR1 and CDR2 sequences are LNHNV and YYDKDF (reference sequence). Written as DNA, the CDR3 is TGTGCCACCAGCAGAAATCGGAACGGGAATGAGCAGTTCTTC. Its translation is CATSRNRNGNEQFF.

The V call is TRBV9, the J call TRBJ1-2; 11 nucleotides agree with TRBD1. CDR1 is SGDLS, CDR2 YYNGEE, per germline. The CDR3 has 18 amino acids. Germline trimming cut 3 bases from V and 2 bases from J; bases unmatched to any gene: 12. The CDR3 DNA follows: TGTGCCAGCAGCGAGAGTGCCGTTGGGACAGGGGGGAACTATGGCTACACCTTC. It yields the protein CASSESAVGTGGNYGYTF.

The chain employs TRBV6-5 and TRBJ1-5, with TRBD1 matching 7 bases. CDR3 length equals 14 residues. V gave up 2 bases and J gave up 7 bases; unmatched junction bases: 5. In germline, CDR1 is MNHEY, CDR2 SVGAGI. CDR3 in amino acids: CASSYRGGGQPQHF. The CDR3 DNA reads TGTGCCAGCAGTTACCGAGGGGGCGGACAGCCCCAGCATTTT.

This clone has just a few counts. The V gene is TRBV5-1, the J gene TRBJ1-6; a weak D match, TRBD1 (5 bases). There are 15 residues in the CDR3. Germline loops: CDR1 SGHRS, CDR2 YFSETQ. V dropped 1 base and J dropped 7 bases, with 12 bases sitting between them. The CDR3 spells CASSLRQGGNSPLHF. CDR3 coding DNA: TGCGCCAGCAGCTTGCGTCAGGGCGGAAATTCACCCCTCCACTTT.

The V call is TRBV28, the J call TRBJ2-3, with TRBD2 matching 9 bases. This CDR3 has 16 amino acids. The junction had 6 bases not matched to a gene; V was cut back by 2 bases and J by 3 bases. Germline V gene data show CDR1 as MDHEN and CDR2 as SYDVKM. Here the CDR3 reads CASSLPAGGVTDTQYF. CDR3 nucleotides: TGTGCCAGCAGTTTACCGGCGGGGGGGGTTACAGATACGCAGTATTTT.

The chain carries TRBV7-2 and TRBJ2-1; no definite D call. The CDR3 is 11 amino acids. The V and J ends lost 2 bases and 7 bases respectively, with 3 bases between them. Looked up from germline, CDR1 is SGHTA and CDR2 is FQGNSA. CDR3 in DNA: TGTGCCAGCAGCTTACTGAATGAGCAGTTCTTC. Its protein product is CASSLLNEQFF.

The chain uses TRBV5-8 and TRBJ1-2; TRBD1 matches at 7 bases. Germline lookup yields CDR1 SGHTS and CDR2 YDEGEE. The CDR3 covers 12 residues. V lost 2 bases to trimming and J lost 8 bases; unmatched junction nucleotides: 3. DNA of the CDR3: TGTGCCAGCAGCTTCCACAGGGGCGGCTACACCTTC. Translating gives CASSFHRGGYTF.

The V and J genes are TRBV27 and TRBJ1-2; possibly TRBD1 for D (5 bases). Trimming removed 8 bases at V and 2 bases at J, with 9 bases between. The germline CDR1 and CDR2 sequences are MNHEY and SMNVEV (reference sequence). The CDR3 extends over 12 amino acids. This CDR3 is CASGGMNYGYTF. Written as DNA, the CDR3 is TGTGCCAGCGGGGGGATGAACTATGGCTACACCTTC.

The chain combines TRBV5-1 with TRBJ1-2; D gene uncertain. The CDR3 spans 14 residues. Germline V gives CDR1 SGHRS, CDR2 YFSETQ. Trimming removed 1 base at V and 4 bases at J, with 11 bases between. The CDR3 bases are TGCGCCAGCAGCTTGTCTTTGGAGGCCTATGGCTACACCTTC. Translation: CASSLSLEAYGYTF.

The V and J genes are TRBV4-1 and TRBJ2-7, with D tentatively TRBD1 (5 bases). The CDR3 covers 15 residues. Trimming shortened V by 3 bases and J by 2 bases, and 14 bases separated the two germline ends. Looked up from germline, CDR1 is MGHRA and CDR2 is YSYEKL. CDR3 protein: CASSQWKDSTYEQYF. The CDR3 DNA sequence: TGCGCCAGCAGCCAGTGGAAAGACAGTACCTACGAGCAGTACTTC.

The CDR3 is CASKGGPVTFF. The CDR3 bases are TGTGCCAGCAAAGGGGGTCCGGTAACTTTCTTT. This chain connects TRBV5-6 to TRBJ1-1; the D gene is possibly TRBD1 (6 bases). The germline gives CDR1 SGHDT, CDR2 YYEEEE. The CDR3 spans 11 residues. The germline V and J ends were trimmed by 6 bases and 12 bases, with 15 bases remaining between them.

The chain uses TRBV9 and TRBJ2-5, with TRBD1 matching over 9 bases. The CDR3 is 15 residues long. V was pared by 3 bases and J by 4 bases, with 7 bases of the junction left unmatched. From germline, CDR1 is SGDLS and CDR2 YYNGEE. CDR3 coding DNA: TGTGCCAGCAGCGATGCCGGGACAGGGACAGAGACCCAGTACTTC. It is translated as CASSDAGTGTETQYF.

DNA for the CDR3: TGCGCCAGCAGCCGGGGAGAATTCACAGATACGCAGTATTTT. This translates into CASSRGEFTDTQYF. The chain links TRBV5-1 to TRBJ2-3; D might be TRBD2 (5 bases). V was trimmed by 4 bases and J by 2 bases, leaving 11 bases between them. The CDR3 consists of 14 residues. Germline V lookup: CDR1 SGHRS, CDR2 YFSETQ.

This sequence joins TRBV5-1 and TRBJ2-2, with 9 bases aligning to TRBD1. Germline values: CDR1 SGHRS, CDR2 YFSETQ. J gave up 6 bases and V 4 bases, and 7 bases lay outside the gene matches. This CDR3 spans 15 amino acids. The CDR3 sequence is CASSGRDRDPGELFF. CDR3 in DNA: TGCGCCAGCAGCGGCCGGGACAGGGACCCCGGGGAGCTGTTTTTT. Using reference TRBV5-1 and TRBJ2-2 for the parts outside the CDR3, the full variable domain is KAGVTQTPRYLIKTRGQQVTLSCSPISGHRSVSWYQQTPGQGLQFLFEYFSETQRNKGNFPGRFSGRQFSNSRSEMNVSTLELGDSALYLCASSGRDRDPGELFFGEGSRLTVL.

This chain links TRBV18 with TRBJ1-5, with 8 bases aligning to TRBD1. Germline CDR1 is KGHSH and CDR2 is LQKENI. The length of the CDR3 is 14 residues. Trimming took 3 bases from V and 2 from J; bases not matched to a gene: 0. For the CDR3, the DNA is TGTGCCAGCTCACCGACAGGGGGCAATCAGCCCCAGCATTTT. It yields the protein CASSPTGGNQPQHF. The entire variable domain, with the rest obtained from reference TRBV18 and TRBJ1-5, is as follows: NAGVMQNPRHLVRRRGQEARLRCSPMKGHSHVYWYRQLPEEGLKFMVYLQKENIIDESGMPKERFSAEFPKEGPSILRIQQVVRGDSAAYFCASSPTGGNQPQHFGDGTRLSIL.

The genes are TRBV28 and TRBJ2-7, with D possibly matching TRBD1 (5 bases). The germline V gene has CDR1 MDHEN and CDR2 SYDVKM. V was pared by 5 bases and J by 4 bases, with 18 bases between. CDR3 size: 15 residues. CDR3 in DNA: TGTGCCAGCAGTAGGTATGGGGCAGGGATATACGAGCAGTACTTC. Translated: CASSRYGAGIYEQYF. Full variable domain (missing parts from reference TRBV28 and TRBJ2-7): DVKVTQSSRYLVKRTGEKVFLECVQDMDHENMFWYRQDPGLGLRLIYFSYDVKMKEKGDIPEGYSVSREKKERFSLILESASTNQTSMYLCASSRYGAGIYEQYFGPGTRLTVT.

This sequence joins TRBV7-9 and TRBJ2-5; maybe TRBD1 (6 bases). Per the germline V gene, CDR1 is SEHNR and CDR2 is FQNEAQ (reference sequence). Trimming took 1 base from V and 4 from J, leaving 13 bases between them. The CDR3 contains 15 residues. The CDR3 DNA is TGTGCCAGCAGCTTAGGGCGACAGGTACGAGAGACCCAGTACTTC. It translates to CASSLGRQVRETQYF.

The CDR3 nucleotides read TGCGCCAGCAGCTTGGTATCGGGACTAGTTTTCTACGAGCAGTACTTC. As protein: CASSLVSGLVFYEQYF. V gene TRBV5-1 combines with J gene TRBJ2-7; 8 positions match TRBD2. This CDR3 spans 16 amino acids. V was pared by 0 bases and J by 3 bases, with 8 bases of the junction left unmatched. Germline assignment: CDR1 SGHRS and CDR2 YFSETQ.

This clone has only a few counts. CDR3: CASSSRGVAGYTF. The CDR3 DNA reads as TGTGCCAGCAGTTCCCGGGGGGTAGCGGGCTACACCTTC. The chain combines TRBV27 with TRBJ1-2; possible D gene TRBD1, 5 bases. The germline V and J ends were trimmed by 4 bases and 8 bases, with 14 bases remaining between them. Germline V lookup: CDR1 MNHEY, CDR2 SMNVEV (reference sequence). This CDR3 contains 13 residues.

The genes are TRBV7-2 and TRBJ2-7, with D possibly TRBD2 on 5 matching bases. The V gene lost 0 bases and the J gene lost 6 bases, with 15 bases spanning the gap. The germline V gene has CDR1 SGHTA and CDR2 FQGNSA. CDR3 size: 15 residues. This CDR3 is CASSLATGIGSEQYF. The CDR3 DNA is TGTGCCAGCAGCTTAGCGACCGGGATAGGATCCGAGCAGTACTTC. The variable domain in full, with the rest retrieved from reference TRBV7-2 and TRBJ2-7, is GAGVSQSPSNKVTEKGKDVELRCDPISGHTALYWYRQSLGQGLEFLIYFQGNSAPDKSGLPSDRFSAERTGGSVSTLTIQRTQQEDSAVYLCASSLATGIGSEQYFGPGTRLTVT.

The V call is TRBV9, the J call TRBJ2-7, with TRBD1 matching 7 bases. J lost 0 bases, V lost 4 bases, and 10 bases had no gene match. Germline V CDR1 and CDR2: SGDLS, YYNGEE. This CDR3 region has 16 residues. The CDR3 region has the DNA TGTGCCAGCAGCCCTTCCGGGACAGAGTCCTCCTACGAGCAGTACTTC. This codes for CASSPSGTESSYEQYF.

The chain couples TRBV29-1 to TRBJ1-1; D uncertain. The CDR3 consists of 14 residues. The germline V gene encodes CDR1 SQVTM and CDR2 ANQGSEA. Trimming removed 2 bases at V and 6 bases at J, with 16 bases between. CDR3 coding DNA: TGCAGCGTTGAAAAAGGGAGCGATATCGCTGAAGCTTTCTTT. Its protein product is CSVEKGSDIAEAFF.

This chain uses TRBV28 with TRBJ2-7; D may be TRBD2 (6 bases). The CDR3 contains 15 residues. Germline loops: CDR1 MDHEN, CDR2 SYDVKM. V was shortened by 9 bases and J by 3 bases, with 21 bases between the two germline ends. The CDR3, as DNA: TGTGCCAGTAGAACCGGGACTGGGGTCCTCTACGAGCAGTACTTC. It specifies CASRTGTGVLYEQYF. Based on the CDR3 plus reference TRBV28 and TRBJ2-7, the full variable domain is DVKVTQSSRYLVKRTGEKVFLECVQDMDHENMFWYRQDPGLGLRLIYFSYDVKMKEKGDIPEGYSVSREKKERFSLILESASTNQTSMYLCASRTGTGVLYEQYFGPGTRLTVT.

The chain carries TRBV27 and TRBJ1-2; 7 bases fit TRBD1. With 7 bases clipped from V and 2 bases from J, the junction kept 10 bases outside the gene matches. The germline gives CDR1 MNHEY, CDR2 SMNVEV (reference sequence). The CDR3 consists of 15 residues. The CDR3 coding sequence is TGTGCCAGCAATAAATTCGGACAGGCCAACTATGGCTACACCTTC. This codes for CASNKFGQANYGYTF.